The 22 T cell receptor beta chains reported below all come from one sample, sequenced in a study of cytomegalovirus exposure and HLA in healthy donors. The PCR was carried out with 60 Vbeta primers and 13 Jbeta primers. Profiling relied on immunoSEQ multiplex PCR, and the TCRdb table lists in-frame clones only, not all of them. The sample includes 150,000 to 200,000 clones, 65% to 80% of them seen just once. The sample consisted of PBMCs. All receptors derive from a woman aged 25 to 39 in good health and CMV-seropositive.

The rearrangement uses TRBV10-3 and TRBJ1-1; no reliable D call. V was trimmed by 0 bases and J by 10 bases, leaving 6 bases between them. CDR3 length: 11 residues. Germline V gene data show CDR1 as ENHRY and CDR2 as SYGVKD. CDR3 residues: CAISESLRAFF. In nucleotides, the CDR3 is TGTGCCATCAGTGAGTCTTTGAGAGCTTTCTTT.

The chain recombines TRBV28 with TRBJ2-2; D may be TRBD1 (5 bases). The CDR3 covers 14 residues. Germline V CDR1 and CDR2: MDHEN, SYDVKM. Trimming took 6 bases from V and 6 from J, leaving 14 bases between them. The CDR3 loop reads CASSREVGPGELFF. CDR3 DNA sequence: TGTGCCAGCAGCCGAGAGGTGGGGCCCGGGGAGCTGTTTTTT.

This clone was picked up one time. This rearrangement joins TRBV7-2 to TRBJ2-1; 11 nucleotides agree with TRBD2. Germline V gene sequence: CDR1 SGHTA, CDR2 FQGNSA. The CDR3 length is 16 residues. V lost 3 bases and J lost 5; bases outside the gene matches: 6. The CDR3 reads CASSFFSGGAHNEQFF. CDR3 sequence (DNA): TGTGCCAGCAGCTTTTTTAGCGGGGGGGCCCACAATGAGCAGTTCTTC.

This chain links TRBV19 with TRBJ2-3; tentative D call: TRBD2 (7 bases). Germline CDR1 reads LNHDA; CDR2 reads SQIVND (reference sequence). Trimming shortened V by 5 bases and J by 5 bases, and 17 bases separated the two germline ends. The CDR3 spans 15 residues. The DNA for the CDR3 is TGTGCCAGTAGTCTGCCCGGGGGGCTGGAAGATACGCAGTATTTT. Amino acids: CASSLPGGLEDTQYF. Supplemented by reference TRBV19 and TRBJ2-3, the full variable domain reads DGGITQSPKYLFRKEGQNVTLSCEQNLNHDAMYWYRQDPGQGLRLIYYSQIVNDFQKGDIAEGYSVSREKKESFPLTVTSAQKNPTAFYLCASSLPGGLEDTQYFGPGTRLTVL.

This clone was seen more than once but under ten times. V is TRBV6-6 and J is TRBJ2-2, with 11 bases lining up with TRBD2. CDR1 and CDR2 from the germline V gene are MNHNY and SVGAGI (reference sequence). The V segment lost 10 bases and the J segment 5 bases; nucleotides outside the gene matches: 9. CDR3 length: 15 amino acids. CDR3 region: CATSLAGGQTGELFF. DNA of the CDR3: TGTGCCACCAGCTTAGCGGGGGGGCAGACCGGGGAGCTGTTTTTT.

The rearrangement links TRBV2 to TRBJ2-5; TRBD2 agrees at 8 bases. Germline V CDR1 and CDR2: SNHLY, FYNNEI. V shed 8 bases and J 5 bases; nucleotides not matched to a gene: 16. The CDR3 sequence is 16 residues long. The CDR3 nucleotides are TGTGCCAGCGCCGAGTTGGGGCGGGGGGCCGGGGAGACCCAGTACTTC. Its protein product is CASAELGRGAGETQYF. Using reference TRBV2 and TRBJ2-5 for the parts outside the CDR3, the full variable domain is EPEVTQTPSHQVTQMGQEVILRCVPISNHLYFYWYRQILGQKVEFLVSFYNNEISEKSEIFDDQFSVERPDGSNFTLKIRSTKLEDSAMYFCASAELGRGAGETQYFGPGTRLLVL.

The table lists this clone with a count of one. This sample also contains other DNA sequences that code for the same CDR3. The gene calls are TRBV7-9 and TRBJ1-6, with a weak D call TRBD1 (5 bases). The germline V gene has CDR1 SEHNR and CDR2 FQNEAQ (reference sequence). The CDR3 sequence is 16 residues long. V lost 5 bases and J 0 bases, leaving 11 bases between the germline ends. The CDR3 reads CASSLSGNSYNSPLHF. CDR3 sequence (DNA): TGTGCCAGCAGCCTTTCAGGGAACTCCTATAATTCACCCCTCCACTTT.

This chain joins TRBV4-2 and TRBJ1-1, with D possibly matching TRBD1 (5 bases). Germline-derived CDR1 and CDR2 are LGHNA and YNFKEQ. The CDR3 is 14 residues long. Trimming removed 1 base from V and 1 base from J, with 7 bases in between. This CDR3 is CASSQGQGNTEAFF. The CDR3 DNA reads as TGTGCCAGCAGCCAAGGTCAGGGGAACACTGAAGCTTTCTTT.

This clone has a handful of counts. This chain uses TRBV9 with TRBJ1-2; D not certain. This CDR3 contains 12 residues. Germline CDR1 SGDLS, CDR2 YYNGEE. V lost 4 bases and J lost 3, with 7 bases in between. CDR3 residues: CASSPRDYGYTF. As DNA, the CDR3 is TGTGCCAGCAGCCCCCGGGACTATGGCTACACCTTC.

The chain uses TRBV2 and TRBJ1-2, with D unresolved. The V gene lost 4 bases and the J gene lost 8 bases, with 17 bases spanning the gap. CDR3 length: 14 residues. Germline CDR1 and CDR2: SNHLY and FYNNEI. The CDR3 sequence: CASSVLTDNGGYTF. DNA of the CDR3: TGTGCCAGCAGTGTACTGACCGACAACGGCGGCTACACCTTC.

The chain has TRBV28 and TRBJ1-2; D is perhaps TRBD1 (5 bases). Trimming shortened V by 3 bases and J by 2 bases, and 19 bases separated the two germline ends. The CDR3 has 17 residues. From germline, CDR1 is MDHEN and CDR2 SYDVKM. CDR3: CASSFTRRGRGNYGYTF. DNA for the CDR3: TGTGCCAGCAGTTTCACTCGGCGGGGTAGGGGAAACTATGGCTACACCTTC.

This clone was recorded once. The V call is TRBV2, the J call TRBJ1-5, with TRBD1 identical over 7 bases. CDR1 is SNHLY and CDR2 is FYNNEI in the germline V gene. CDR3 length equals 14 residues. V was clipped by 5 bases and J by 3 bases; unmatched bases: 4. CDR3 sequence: CASSNRGPNQPQHF. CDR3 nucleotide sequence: TGTGCCAGCAGTAACAGGGGACCCAATCAGCCCCAGCATTTT.

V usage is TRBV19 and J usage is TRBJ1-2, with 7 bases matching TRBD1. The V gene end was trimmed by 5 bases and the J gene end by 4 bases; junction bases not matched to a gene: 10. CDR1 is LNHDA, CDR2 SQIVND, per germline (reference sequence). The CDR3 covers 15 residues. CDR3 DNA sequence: TGTGCCAGTAGTCTGGTTGGAGGGGGCAGCTATGGCTACACCTTC. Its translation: CASSLVGGGSYGYTF.

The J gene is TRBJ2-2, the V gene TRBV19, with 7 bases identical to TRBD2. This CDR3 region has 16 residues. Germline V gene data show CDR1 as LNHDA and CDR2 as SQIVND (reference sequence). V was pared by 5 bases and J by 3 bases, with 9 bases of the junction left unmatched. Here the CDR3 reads CASSPRGAGYTGELFF. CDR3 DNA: TGTGCCAGTAGTCCCCGGGGAGCGGGGTACACCGGGGAGCTGTTTTTT.

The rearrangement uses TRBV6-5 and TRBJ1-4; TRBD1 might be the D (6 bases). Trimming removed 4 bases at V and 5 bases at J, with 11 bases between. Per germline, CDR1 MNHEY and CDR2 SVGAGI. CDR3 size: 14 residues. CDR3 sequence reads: CASSLLQGNEKLFF. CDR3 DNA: TGTGCCAGCAGTTTACTACAGGGAAATGAAAAACTGTTTTTT.

The CDR3 here is CASSTFPRGAKETQYF. In DNA, the CDR3 is TGTGCCAGCAGCACCTTCCCCCGGGGGGCCAAAGAGACCCAGTACTTC. The chain recombines TRBV7-2 with TRBJ2-5; D is perhaps TRBD2 (7 bases). The V end lost 5 bases, the J end lost 3 bases, and 19 bases lay between the germline ends. Germline V gene data show CDR1 as SGHTA and CDR2 as FQGNSA. CDR3 length: 16 amino acids.

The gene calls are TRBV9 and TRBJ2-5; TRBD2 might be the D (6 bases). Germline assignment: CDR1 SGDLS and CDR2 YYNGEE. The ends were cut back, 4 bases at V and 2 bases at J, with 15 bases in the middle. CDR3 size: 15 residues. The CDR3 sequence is CASSSAGTPQETQYF. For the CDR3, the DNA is TGTGCCAGCAGCTCCGCCGGGACTCCTCAAGAGACCCAGTACTTC.

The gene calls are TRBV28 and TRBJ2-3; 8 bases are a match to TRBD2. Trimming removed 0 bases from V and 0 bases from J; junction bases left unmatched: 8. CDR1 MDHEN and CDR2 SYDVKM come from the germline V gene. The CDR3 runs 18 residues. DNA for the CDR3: TGTGCCAGCAGTTTATGGGGCGGGGGGCCCTCCAGCACAGATACGCAGTATTTT. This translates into CASSLWGGGPSSTDTQYF.

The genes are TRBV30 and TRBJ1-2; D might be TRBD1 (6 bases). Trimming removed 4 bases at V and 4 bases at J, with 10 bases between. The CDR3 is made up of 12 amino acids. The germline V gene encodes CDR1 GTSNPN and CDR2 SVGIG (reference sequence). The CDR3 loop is CAWKGQVYGYTF. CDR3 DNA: TGTGCCTGGAAGGGACAAGTCTATGGCTACACCTTC.

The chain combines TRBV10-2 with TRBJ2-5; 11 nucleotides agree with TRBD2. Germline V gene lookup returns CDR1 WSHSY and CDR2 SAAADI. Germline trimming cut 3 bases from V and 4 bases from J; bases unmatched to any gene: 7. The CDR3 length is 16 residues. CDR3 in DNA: TGCGCCAGCAGTGATCTGGTAGCGGGGGGGCGAGAGACCCAGTACTTC. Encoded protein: CASSDLVAGGRETQYF.

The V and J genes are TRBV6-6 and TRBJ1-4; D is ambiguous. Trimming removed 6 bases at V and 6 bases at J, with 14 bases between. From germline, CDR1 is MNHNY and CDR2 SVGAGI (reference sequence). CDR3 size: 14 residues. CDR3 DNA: TGTGCCAGCAGACCCCCTAGAGGGTATGAAAAACTGTTTTTT. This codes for CASRPPRGYEKLFF.

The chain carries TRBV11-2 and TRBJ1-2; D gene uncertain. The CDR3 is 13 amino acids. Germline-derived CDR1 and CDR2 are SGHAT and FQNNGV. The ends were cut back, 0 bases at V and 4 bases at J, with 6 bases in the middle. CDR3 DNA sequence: TGTGCCAGCAGCTTAGATATGGCCTATGGCTACACCTTC. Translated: CASSLDMAYGYTF. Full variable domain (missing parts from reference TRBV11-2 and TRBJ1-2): EAGVAQSPRYKIIEKRQSVAFWCNPISGHATLYWYQQILGQGPKLLIQFQNNGVVDDSQLPKDRFSAERLKGVDSTLKIQPAKLEDSAVYLCASSLDMAYGYTFGSGTRLTVV.